Listed here are 17 T cell receptor beta chains from one sample, sequenced in a study of intratumoral heterogeneity in liver cancer. Assay: immunoSEQ multiplex PCR; the TCRdb copy retains only in-frame clones and omits some. The data hold about 6,600 clones, with about 55% observed a single time. The hepatocellular carcinoma nodule was sampled at distinct, geographically separated regions. The material was tumor tissue, obtained before any cancer treatment. The source is a man between 65 and 85 years old with hepatocellular carcinoma.

The rearrangement links TRBV27 to TRBJ1-6; D is uncertain. The CDR3 loop spans 14 amino acids. With 3 bases removed from V and 9 bases from J, the gap between germline ends came to 12 bases. CDR1 is MNHEY and CDR2 is SMNVEV in the germline V gene (reference sequence). For the CDR3, the DNA is TGTGCCAGCAGTTTTGCCCAAATGAGTTCACCCCTCCACTTT. This sequence encodes CASSFAQMSSPLHF.

The CDR3 DNA sequence: TGTGCCAGCAGCAAAGGGGCAGGGGCTAATCAGCCCCAGCATTTT. Its translation is CASSKGAGANQPQHF. This sequence joins TRBV21-1 and TRBJ1-5; the table's D gene call, TRBD1, was not cross checked with the DNA. TRBV21-1 is shown as a pseudogene. The CDR3 extends over 15 amino acids.

The chain is built from TRBV7-2 and TRBJ1-5; no clear D. Germline CDR1 and CDR2: SGHTA and FQGNSA. This CDR3 region has 12 residues. V lost 5 bases and J 0 bases, leaving 2 bases between the germline ends. In DNA form, the CDR3 reads TGTGCCAGCAGCCATAGCAATCAGCCCCAGCATTTT. This sequence encodes CASSHSNQPQHF. Looking up the rest from reference TRBV7-2 and TRBJ1-5 gives the full variable domain: GAGVSQSPSNKVTEKGKDVELRCDPISGHTALYWYRQSLGQGLEFLIYFQGNSAPDKSGLPSDRFSAERTGGSVSTLTIQRTQQEDSAVYLCASSHSNQPQHFGDGTRLSIL.

The genes are TRBV7-2 and TRBJ2-3, with 7 bases matching TRBD1. Per germline, CDR1 SGHTA and CDR2 FQGNSA. Germline trimming cut 0 bases from V and 3 bases from J; bases unmatched to any gene: 3. The CDR3 totals 15 residues. The CDR3 nucleotides are TGTGCCAGCAGCTTAGCAGGGGGCGCAACAGATACGCAGTATTTT. Translating it yields CASSLAGGATDTQYF.

This chain uses TRBV7-3 with TRBJ2-1, with TRBD2 as a possible D gene (7 bases). V was pared by 2 bases and J by 9 bases, with 11 bases between. The CDR3 length is 13 residues. Per the germline V gene, CDR1 is SGHTA and CDR2 is FQGTGA. CDR3 protein: CASSLGGGGEQFF. In DNA form, the CDR3 reads TGTGCCAGCAGCTTAGGGGGGGGCGGTGAGCAGTTCTTC.

This clone is medium-sized in the sample. CDR3 coding DNA: TGTGCCAGCAGCCCCCGACAGGGAGCCTACGAGCAGTACGTC. Translated, it gives CASSPRQGAYEQYV. V is TRBV7-2 and J is TRBJ2-7; 7 bases agree with TRBD1. The CDR3 extends over 14 amino acids. Trimming at V came to 5 bases and at J to 2 bases, leaving 6 bases not matched to a gene. Germline V gene lookup returns CDR1 SGHTA and CDR2 FQGNSA.

By share, this clone ranks as large (0.1 to 1%). The chain joins TRBV5-1 to TRBJ1-1; D is ambiguous. Germline assignment: CDR1 SGHRS and CDR2 YFSETQ. This CDR3 comprises 14 residues. Trimming pared 4 bases from V and 1 base from J, leaving 11 bases between. The CDR3 reads CASSGEVRNTEAFF. The CDR3 DNA reads TGCGCCAGCAGCGGAGAAGTTCGGAACACTGAAGCTTTCTTT.

This clone ranks as medium-sized. CDR3 protein: CASSIVHADTQYF. In DNA, the CDR3 is TGTGCCAGTAGTATAGTCCACGCAGATACGCAGTATTTT. V gene TRBV19 combines with J gene TRBJ2-3; D is ambiguous. The CDR3 totals 13 residues. Trimming took 1 base from V and 4 from J, leaving 6 bases between them. CDR1 is LNHDA, CDR2 SQIVND, per germline (reference sequence).

J is TRBJ2-7 and V is TRBV20-1; possibly TRBD1 for D (5 bases). The CDR3 sequence is 11 residues long. Germline CDR1 DFQATT, CDR2 SNEGSKA (reference sequence). The V end was cut by 3 bases, the J end by 4 bases, with 7 bases between. The DNA of the CDR3 is TGCAGTGCTAGGGCAGGGTACGAGCAGTACTTC. This encodes CSARAGYEQYF.

The gene calls are TRBV24-1 and TRBJ1-1, with 7 bases aligning to TRBD1. The CDR3 runs 17 residues. Per germline, CDR1 KGHDR and CDR2 SFDVKD. V shed 5 bases and J 2 bases; nucleotides not matched to a gene: 13. CDR3 in DNA: TGTGCCACCAGTGGCCCCCACCTACAGGGGAGAAACACTGAAGCTTTCTTT. Translating it yields CATSGPHLQGRNTEAFF.

This clone is termed medium-sized. The gene calls are TRBV19 and TRBJ2-1; D is possibly TRBD2 (6 bases). CDR1 LNHDA and CDR2 SQIVND come from the germline V gene (reference sequence). The CDR3 extends over 15 amino acids. Trimming stripped 4 bases from V and 7 bases from J, with 17 bases between. As DNA, the CDR3 is TGTGCCAGTAGTAATTTAGGCGGGGCGCGGAATGAGCAGTTCTTC. This sequence encodes CASSNLGGARNEQFF.

This clone is medium-sized. The chain couples TRBV2 to TRBJ2-2, with 7 bases identical to TRBD1. V was pared by 7 bases and J by 5 bases, with 4 bases of the junction left unmatched. The CDR3 is made up of 13 amino acids. The V gene's germline CDR1 is SNHLY and CDR2 FYNNEI. CDR3 residues: CASTGGGTGELFF. The CDR3 region has the DNA TGTGCCAGCACAGGGGGTGGAACCGGGGAGCTGTTTTTT. Variable domain in full (rest from reference TRBV2 and TRBJ2-2): EPEVTQTPSHQVTQMGQEVILRCVPISNHLYFYWYRQILGQKVEFLVSFYNNEISEKSEIFDDQFSVERPDGSNFTLKIRSTKLEDSAMYFCASTGGGTGELFFGEGSRLTVL.

The chain is built from TRBV7-9 and TRBJ1-2; D not resolved. V lost 1 base to trimming and J lost 8 bases, with 11 bases between them. This CDR3 region has 13 residues. Germline V gene sequence: CDR1 SEHNR, CDR2 FQNEAQ (reference sequence). CDR3 region: CASSLGPMDGYTF. DNA of the CDR3: TGTGCCAGCAGCTTAGGTCCTATGGACGGCTACACCTTC.

V gene TRBV30 combines with J gene TRBJ1-1; TRBD1 matches at 7 bases. After removal of 4 bases from V and 2 bases from J, the junction contained 4 bases not matched to a gene. Germline values: CDR1 GTSNPN, CDR2 SVGIG (reference sequence). The CDR3 spans 13 residues. CDR3 loop: CAWTRDSNTEAFF. CDR3 coding DNA: TGTGCCTGGACCAGGGACAGCAACACTGAAGCTTTCTTT. The complete variable domain, with remaining parts taken from reference TRBV30 and TRBJ1-1, reads SQTIHQWPATLVQPVGSPLSLECTVEGTSNPNLYWYRQAAGRGLQLLFYSVGIGQISSEVPQNLSASRPQDRQFILSSKKLLLSDSGFYLCAWTRDSNTEAFFGQGTRLTVV.

The table lists this clone with a few counts. The chain couples TRBV12-3 or TRBV12-4 to TRBJ2-5, with D possibly being TRBD1 or TRBD2 (5 bases each). The CDR3 loop spans 12 amino acids. V lost 5 bases, J lost 9 bases, and 13 bases lay in between. The CDR3 sequence is CASSGRGVAQYF. In DNA form, the CDR3 reads TGTGCCAGCAGTGGTCGGGGCGTGGCCCAGTACTTC.

The chain has TRBV6-4 and TRBJ2-5, with D perhaps TRBD1 or TRBD2 (5 bases each). The CDR3 extends over 17 amino acids. Germline V gene data show CDR1 as MRHNA and CDR2 as SNTAGT. Trimming stripped 2 bases from V and 13 bases from J, with 29 bases between. The CDR3 DNA follows: TGTGCCAGCAGTGACAAGCAAACCCTGACAGCGAACTACGGGGCGTACTTC. Translating gives CASSDKQTLTANYGAYF.

The J gene is TRBJ2-3, the V gene TRBV9; perhaps TRBD2 as D (5 bases). Trimming cost V 0 bases and J 3 bases, with 11 bases left between them. The CDR3 loop spans 15 amino acids. Germline V gene lookup returns CDR1 SGDLS and CDR2 YYNGEE. The CDR3, as DNA: TGTGCCAGCAGCGTAGGGACTTTTCCAACAGATACGCAGTATTTT. It is translated as CASSVGTFPTDTQYF. The full variable domain, completed using reference TRBV9 and TRBJ2-3, is DSGVTQTPKHLITATGQRVTLRCSPRSGDLSVYWYQQSLDQGLQFLIQYYNGEERAKGNILERFSAQQFPDLHSELNLSSLELGDSALYFCASSVGTFPTDTQYFGPGTRLTVL.